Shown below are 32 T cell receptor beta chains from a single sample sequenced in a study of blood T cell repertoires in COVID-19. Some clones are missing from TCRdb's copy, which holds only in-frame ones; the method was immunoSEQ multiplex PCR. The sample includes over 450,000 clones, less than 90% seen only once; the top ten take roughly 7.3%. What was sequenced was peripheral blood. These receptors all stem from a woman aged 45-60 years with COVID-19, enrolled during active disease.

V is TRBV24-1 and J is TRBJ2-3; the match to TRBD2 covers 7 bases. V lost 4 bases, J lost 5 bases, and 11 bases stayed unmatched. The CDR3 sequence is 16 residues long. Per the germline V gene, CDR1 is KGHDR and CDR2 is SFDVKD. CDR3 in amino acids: CATSDLAAGELDTQYF. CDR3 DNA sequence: TGTGCCACCAGTGACCTTGCGGCGGGGGAATTAGATACGCAGTATTTT.

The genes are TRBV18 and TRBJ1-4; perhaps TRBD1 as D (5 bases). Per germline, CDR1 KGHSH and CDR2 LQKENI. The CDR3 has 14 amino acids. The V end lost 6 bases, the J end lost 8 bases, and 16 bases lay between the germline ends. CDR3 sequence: CASSPGRAEEKLFF. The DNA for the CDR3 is TGTGCCAGCTCTCCCGGCAGGGCCGAGGAAAAACTGTTTTTT.

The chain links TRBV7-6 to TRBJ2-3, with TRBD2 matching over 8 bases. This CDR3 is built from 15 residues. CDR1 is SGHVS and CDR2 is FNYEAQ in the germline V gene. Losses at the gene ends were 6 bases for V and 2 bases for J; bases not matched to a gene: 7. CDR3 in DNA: TGTGCCAGCAGTTCCTCGGGGGGGCACACAGATACGCAGTATTTT. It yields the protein CASSSSGGHTDTQYF.

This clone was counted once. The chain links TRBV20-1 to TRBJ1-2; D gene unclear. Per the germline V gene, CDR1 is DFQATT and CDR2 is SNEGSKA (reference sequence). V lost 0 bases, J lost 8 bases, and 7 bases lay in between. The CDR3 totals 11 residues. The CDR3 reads CSAREEGGYTF. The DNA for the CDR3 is TGCAGTGCTAGAGAAGAGGGAGGCTACACCTTC.

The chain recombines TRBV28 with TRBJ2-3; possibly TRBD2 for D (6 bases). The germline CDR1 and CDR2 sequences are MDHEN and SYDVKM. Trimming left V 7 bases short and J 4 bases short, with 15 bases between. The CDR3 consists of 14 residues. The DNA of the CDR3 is TGTGCCAGCACTACGGGCGGGGCTTCAGATACGCAGTATTTT. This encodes CASTTGGASDTQYF.

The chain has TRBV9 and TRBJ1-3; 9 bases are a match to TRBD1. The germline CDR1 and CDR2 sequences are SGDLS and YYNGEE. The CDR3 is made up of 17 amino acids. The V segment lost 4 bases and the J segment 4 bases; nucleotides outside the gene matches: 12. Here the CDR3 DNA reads TGTGCCAGCAGCCCCTCGGGGACAGGGTCCCTCGGAAACACCATATATTTT. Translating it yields CASSPSGTGSLGNTIYF. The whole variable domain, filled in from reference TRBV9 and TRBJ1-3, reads DSGVTQTPKHLITATGQRVTLRCSPRSGDLSVYWYQQSLDQGLQFLIQYYNGEERAKGNILERFSAQQFPDLHSELNLSSLELGDSALYFCASSPSGTGSLGNTIYFGEGSWLTVV.

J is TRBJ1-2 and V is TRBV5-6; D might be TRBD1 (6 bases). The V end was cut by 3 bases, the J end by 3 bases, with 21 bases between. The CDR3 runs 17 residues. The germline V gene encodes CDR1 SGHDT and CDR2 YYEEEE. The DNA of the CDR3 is TGTGCCAGCAGCTCGACAGGCAAGCTGGGAGACTACTATGGCTACACCTTC. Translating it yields CASSSTGKLGDYYGYTF. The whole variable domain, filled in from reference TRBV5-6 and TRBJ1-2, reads DAGVTQSPTHLIKTRGQQVTLRCSPKSGHDTVSWYQQALGQGPQFIFQYYEEEERQRGNFPDRFSGHQFPNYSSELNVNALLLGDSALYLCASSSTGKLGDYYGYTFGSGTRLTVV.

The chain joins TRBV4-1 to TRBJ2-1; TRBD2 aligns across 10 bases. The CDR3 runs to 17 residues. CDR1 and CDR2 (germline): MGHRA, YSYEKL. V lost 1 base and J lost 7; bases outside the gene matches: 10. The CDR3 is CASSQAQAGGPGNEQFF. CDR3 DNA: TGCGCCAGCAGCCAAGCCCAAGCGGGGGGGCCGGGAAATGAGCAGTTCTTC.

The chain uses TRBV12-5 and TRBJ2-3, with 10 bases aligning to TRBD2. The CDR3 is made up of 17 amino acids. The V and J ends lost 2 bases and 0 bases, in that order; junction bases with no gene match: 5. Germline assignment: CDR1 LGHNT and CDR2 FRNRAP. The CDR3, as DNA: TGTGCTAGTGGTTTGACCCGGACTAGCGGTAGCACAGATACGCAGTATTTT. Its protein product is CASGLTRTSGSTDTQYF.

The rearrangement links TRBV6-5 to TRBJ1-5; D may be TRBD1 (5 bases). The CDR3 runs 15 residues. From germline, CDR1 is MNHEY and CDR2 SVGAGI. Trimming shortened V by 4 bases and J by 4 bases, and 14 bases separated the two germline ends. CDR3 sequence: CASSSFQGRNQPQHF. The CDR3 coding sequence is TGTGCCAGCAGTTCCTTTCAGGGAAGAAATCAGCCCCAGCATTTT.

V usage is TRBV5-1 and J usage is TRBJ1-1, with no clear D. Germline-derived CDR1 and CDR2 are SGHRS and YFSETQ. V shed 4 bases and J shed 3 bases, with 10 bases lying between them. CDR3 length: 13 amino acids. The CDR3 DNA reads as TGCGCCAGCAGCGTTTCGAGATACACTGAAGCTTTCTTT. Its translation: CASSVSRYTEAFF.

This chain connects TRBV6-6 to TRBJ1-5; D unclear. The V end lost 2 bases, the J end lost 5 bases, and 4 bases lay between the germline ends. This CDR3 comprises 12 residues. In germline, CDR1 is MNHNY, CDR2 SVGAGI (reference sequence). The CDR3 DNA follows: TGTGCCAGCAGTTACCCAGATCAGCCCCAGCATTTT. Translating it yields CASSYPDQPQHF.

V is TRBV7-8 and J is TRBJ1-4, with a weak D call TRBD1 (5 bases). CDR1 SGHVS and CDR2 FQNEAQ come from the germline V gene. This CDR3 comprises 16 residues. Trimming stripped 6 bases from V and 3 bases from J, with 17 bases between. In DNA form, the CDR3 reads TGTGCCAGCAGGTCCTGGACGGCAGGGCCTAATGAAAAACTGTTTTTT. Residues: CASRSWTAGPNEKLFF.

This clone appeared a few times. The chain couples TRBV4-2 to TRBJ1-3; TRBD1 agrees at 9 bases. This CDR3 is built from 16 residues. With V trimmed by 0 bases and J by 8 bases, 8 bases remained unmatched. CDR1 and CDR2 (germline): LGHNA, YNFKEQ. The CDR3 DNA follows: TGTGCCAGCAGCCAAGATCGGTCGGGACAGGGATACACCATATATTTT. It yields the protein CASSQDRSGQGYTIYF.

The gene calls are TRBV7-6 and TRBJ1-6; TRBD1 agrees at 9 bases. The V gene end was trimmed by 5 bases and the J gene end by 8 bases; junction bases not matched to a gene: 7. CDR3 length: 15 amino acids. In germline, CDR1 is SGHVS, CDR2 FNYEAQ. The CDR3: CASSEMTGGDSPLHF. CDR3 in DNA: TGTGCCAGCAGCGAGATGACAGGGGGGGATTCACCCCTCCACTTT.

The CDR3 bases are TGCGCCAGCAGCTGGGACAGGGGGGGATACGAGCAGTACTTC. Its protein product is CASSWDRGGYEQYF. The rearrangement uses TRBV5-1 and TRBJ2-7; 11 nucleotides line up with TRBD1. The germline V gene has CDR1 SGHRS and CDR2 YFSETQ. The J segment lost 4 bases and the V segment lost 3 bases, leaving 3 bases of the junction unmatched. CDR3 length: 14 residues.

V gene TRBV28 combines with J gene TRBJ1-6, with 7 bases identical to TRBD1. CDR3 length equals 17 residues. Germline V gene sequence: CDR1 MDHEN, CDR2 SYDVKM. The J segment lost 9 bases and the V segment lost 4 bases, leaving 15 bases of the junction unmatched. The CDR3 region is CASSSPLEAGGGSPLHF. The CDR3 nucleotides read TGTGCCAGCAGTTCCCCACTTGAGGCAGGGGGTGGTTCACCCCTCCACTTT.

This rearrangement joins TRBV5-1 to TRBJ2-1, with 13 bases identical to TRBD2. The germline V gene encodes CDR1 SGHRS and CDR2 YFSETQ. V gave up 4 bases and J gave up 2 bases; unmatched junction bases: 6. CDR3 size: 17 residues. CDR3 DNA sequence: TGCGCCAGCAGCCCCGGACTAGCGGGGGATACCTACAATGAGCAGTTCTTC. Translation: CASSPGLAGDTYNEQFF.

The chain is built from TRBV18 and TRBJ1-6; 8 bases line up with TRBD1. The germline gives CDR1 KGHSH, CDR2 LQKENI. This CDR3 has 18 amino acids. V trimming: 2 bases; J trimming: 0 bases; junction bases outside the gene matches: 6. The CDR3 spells CASSPVTGASSYNSPLHF. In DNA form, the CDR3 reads TGTGCCAGCTCACCAGTGACAGGGGCGAGCTCCTATAATTCACCCCTCCACTTT.

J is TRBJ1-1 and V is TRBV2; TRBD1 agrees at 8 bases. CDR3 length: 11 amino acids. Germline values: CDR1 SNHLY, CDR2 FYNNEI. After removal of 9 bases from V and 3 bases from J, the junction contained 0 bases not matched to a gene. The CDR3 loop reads CARTGDTEAFF. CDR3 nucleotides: TGTGCCAGGACAGGGGACACTGAAGCTTTCTTT.

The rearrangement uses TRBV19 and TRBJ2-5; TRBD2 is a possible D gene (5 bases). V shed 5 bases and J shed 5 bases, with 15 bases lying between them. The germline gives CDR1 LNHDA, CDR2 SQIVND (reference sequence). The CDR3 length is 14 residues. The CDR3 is CASSDPGVRETQYF. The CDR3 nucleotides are TGTGCCAGTAGTGATCCCGGGGTAAGGGAGACCCAGTACTTC.

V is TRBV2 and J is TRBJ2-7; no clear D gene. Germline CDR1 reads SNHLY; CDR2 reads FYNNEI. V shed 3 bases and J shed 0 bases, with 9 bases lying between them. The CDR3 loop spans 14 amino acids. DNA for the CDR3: TGTGCCAGCAGTGACGCGTCACTCTCCTACGAGCAGTACTTC. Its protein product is CASSDASLSYEQYF.

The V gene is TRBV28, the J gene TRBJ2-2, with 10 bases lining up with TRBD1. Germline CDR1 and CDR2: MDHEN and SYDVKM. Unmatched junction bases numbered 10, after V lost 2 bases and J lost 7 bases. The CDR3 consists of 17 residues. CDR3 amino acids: CASSLLRTGGLHGELFF. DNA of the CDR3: TGTGCCAGCAGTTTACTAAGGACAGGGGGTCTCCACGGGGAGCTGTTTTTT.

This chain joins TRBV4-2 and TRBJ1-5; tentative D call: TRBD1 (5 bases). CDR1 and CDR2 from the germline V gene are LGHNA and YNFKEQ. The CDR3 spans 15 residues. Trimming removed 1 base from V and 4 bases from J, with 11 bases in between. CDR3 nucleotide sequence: TGTGCCAGCAGCCAAGGACAGTTATTGAATCAGCCCCAGCATTTT. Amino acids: CASSQGQLLNQPQHF.

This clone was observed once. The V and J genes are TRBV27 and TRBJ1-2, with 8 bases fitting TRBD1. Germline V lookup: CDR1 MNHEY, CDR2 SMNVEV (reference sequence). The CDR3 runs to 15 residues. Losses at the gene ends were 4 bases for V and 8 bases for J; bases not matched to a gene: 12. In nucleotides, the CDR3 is TGTGCCAGCAGTTCCCCGGGACAGGCAAAGACGGGCTACACCTTC. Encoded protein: CASSSPGQAKTGYTF.

The CDR3 DNA sequence: TGTGCCAGCAGCCTCACACAGGGAGGGGGAAACACCATATATTTT. It codes for CASSLTQGGGNTIYF. The V call is TRBV5-4, the J call TRBJ1-3; D might be TRBD1 (6 bases). The ends were cut back, 4 bases at V and 4 bases at J, with 15 bases in the middle. There are 15 residues in the CDR3. The germline gives CDR1 SGHNT, CDR2 YYREEE (reference sequence).

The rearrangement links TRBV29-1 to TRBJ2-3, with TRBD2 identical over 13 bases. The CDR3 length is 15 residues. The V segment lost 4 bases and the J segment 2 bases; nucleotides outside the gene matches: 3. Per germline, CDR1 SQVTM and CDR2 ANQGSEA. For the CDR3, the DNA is TGCAGCGTTGTGGGACTAGCGGGGCCCACAGATACGCAGTATTTT. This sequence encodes CSVVGLAGPTDTQYF.

CDR3 in amino acids: CASSDQGIGTEAFF. CDR3 sequence (DNA): TGTGCCAGCAGTGACCAGGGGATAGGGACTGAAGCTTTCTTT. V is TRBV2 and J is TRBJ1-1, with a tentative D call TRBD1 (6 bases). The CDR3 extends over 14 amino acids. The V and J ends lost 3 bases and 5 bases respectively, with 13 bases between them. CDR1 is SNHLY, CDR2 FYNNEI, per germline.

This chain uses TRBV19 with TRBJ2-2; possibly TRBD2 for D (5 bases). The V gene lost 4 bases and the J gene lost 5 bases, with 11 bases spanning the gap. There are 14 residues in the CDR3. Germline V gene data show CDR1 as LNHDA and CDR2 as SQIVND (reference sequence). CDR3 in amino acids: CASSNNPGTGELFF. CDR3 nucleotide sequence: TGTGCCAGTAGTAACAACCCGGGGACCGGGGAGCTGTTTTTT.

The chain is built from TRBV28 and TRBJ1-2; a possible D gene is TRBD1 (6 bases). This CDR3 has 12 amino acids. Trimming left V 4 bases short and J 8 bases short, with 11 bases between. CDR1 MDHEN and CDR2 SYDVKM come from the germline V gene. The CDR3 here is CASSSPGDGYTF. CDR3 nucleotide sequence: TGTGCCAGCAGTTCCCCAGGGGACGGCTACACCTTC.

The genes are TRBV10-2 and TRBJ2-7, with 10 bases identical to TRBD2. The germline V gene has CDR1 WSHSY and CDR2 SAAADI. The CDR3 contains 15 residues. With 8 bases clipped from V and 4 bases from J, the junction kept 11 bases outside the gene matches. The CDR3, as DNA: TGCGCCAGCGGGGAGGCACTAGCGGGGCTGTACGAGCAGTACTTC. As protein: CASGEALAGLYEQYF.

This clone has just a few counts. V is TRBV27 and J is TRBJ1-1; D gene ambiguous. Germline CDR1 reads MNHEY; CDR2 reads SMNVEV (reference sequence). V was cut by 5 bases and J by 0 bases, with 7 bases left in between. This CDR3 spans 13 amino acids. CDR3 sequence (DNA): TGTGCCAGCAGTCCAGTGTTGAACACTGAAGCTTTCTTT. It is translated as CASSPVLNTEAFF.